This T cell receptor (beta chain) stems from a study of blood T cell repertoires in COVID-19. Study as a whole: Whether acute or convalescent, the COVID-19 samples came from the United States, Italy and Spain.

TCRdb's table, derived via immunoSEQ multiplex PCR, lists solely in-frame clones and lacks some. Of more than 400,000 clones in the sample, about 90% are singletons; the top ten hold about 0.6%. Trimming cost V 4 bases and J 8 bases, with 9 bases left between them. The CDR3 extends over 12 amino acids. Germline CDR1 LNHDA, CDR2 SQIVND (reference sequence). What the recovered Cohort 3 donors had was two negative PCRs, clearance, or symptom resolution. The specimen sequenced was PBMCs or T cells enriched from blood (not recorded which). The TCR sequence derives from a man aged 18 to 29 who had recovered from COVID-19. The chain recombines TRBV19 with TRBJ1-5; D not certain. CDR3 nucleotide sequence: TGTGCCAGTAGTAGTCTAGGTAAGCCCCAGCATTTT. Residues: CASSSLGKPQHF.